This T cell receptor beta chain was obtained from a study of cytomegalovirus exposure and HLA in healthy donors. Overall study: The 100 to 150 validation repertoires used the same platform as the 666 first-cohort repertoires, a later analysis reported.

The germline gives CDR1 SGHTA, CDR2 FQGNSA. The CDR3 has 12 amino acids. Trimming stripped 1 base from V and 13 bases from J, with 13 bases between. There are a few counts of this clone. Its antigen is undetermined. Overall study findings and caveats: Accounts indicate the classifier identified cytomegalovirus status with strong specificity and sensitivity. CMV antigen specificity of a few CMV-associated chains was confirmed in vitro.

Here immunoSEQ multiplex PCR was the method, and the copy in TCRdb shows in-frame clones only, minus some. The sample shows roughly 65,000 clones, roughly nine tenths of them seen only once. The chain carries TRBV7-2 and TRBJ2-5; possible D gene TRBD2, 5 bases. The TCR was taken from a man between 18 and 29 years old in good health and CMV-seronegative. Sequences were obtained from PBMCs. The CDR3 sequence: CASSLDEGDPYF. The CDR3 nucleotides are TGTGCCAGCAGCTTAGACGAGGGCGATCCGTACTTC.